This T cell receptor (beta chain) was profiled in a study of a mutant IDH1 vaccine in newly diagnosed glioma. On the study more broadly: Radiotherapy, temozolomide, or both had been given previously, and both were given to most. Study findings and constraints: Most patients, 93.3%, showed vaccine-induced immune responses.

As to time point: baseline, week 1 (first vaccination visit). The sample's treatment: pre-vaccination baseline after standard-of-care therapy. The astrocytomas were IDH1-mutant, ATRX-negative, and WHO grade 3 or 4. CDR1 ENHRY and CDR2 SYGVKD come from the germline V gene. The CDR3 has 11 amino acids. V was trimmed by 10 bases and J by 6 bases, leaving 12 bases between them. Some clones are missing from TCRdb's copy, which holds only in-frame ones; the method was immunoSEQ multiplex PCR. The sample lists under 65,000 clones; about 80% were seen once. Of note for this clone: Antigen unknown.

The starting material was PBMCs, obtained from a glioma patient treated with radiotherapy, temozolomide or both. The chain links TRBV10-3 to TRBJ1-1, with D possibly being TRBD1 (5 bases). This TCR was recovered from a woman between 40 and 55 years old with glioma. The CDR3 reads CATAAGAEAFF. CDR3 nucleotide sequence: TGTGCCACCGCGGCGGGGGCTGAAGCTTTCTTT.